This record looks at one T cell receptor (beta chain) sequence and its context. TCR beta CDR3 sequences were amplified from RNA transcripts. A first-round RT-PCR of the TCR CDR3 used the HTBI primer set. Each CDR3 protein is one row after TCRdb ran MiXCR on the multiplex PCR reads. This table holds roughly 560,000 distinct CDR3 sequences, approximately 15% found once. The data belong to a study of T cells in Graves' hyperthyroidism and ophthalmopathy. Germline lookup yields CDR1 MDHEN and CDR2 SYDVKM. This CDR3 is 13 amino acids long. V lost 3 bases, J lost 2 bases, and 8 bases lay in between. The material sequenced was blood. The clonotype comes from a middle-aged woman with Graves' ophthalmopathy. The V gene is TRBV28, the J gene TRBJ2-7; D unclear. The CDR3 DNA reads as TGTGCCAGCAGTTTTGGGCTAACCTACGAGCAGTACTTC. Translating gives CASSFGLTYEQYF.